The present TCR beta chain was sequenced within a study of graft-versus-host responses after intestinal transplantation. Study-wide points: Marrow from the recipient contained GvH clones, some of which had appeared first in ileum or blood.

Sequencing used immunoSEQ multiplex PCR; TCRdb keeps in-frame clones, though not all of them. The profile shows over 80,000 clones, 90% to 95% of them singletons. CDR3 length: 13 amino acids. Trimming removed 6 bases from V and 5 bases from J; junction bases left unmatched: 4. Germline V gene data show CDR1 as ENHRY and CDR2 as SYGVKD. Comment on this clone: What it recognizes is unknown.

The V and J genes are TRBV10-3 and TRBJ1-1, with TRBD1 identical over 9 bases. Here the sequenced sample was unstimulated CD4+ T cells sorted from spleen or lymph node cells, taken before transplant. The TCR sequence derives from a human donor who was the organ donor for an intestinal transplant. CDR3 protein: CAISGQGRTEAFF. CDR3 nucleotides: TGTGCCATCAGCGGACAGGGGAGGACTGAAGCTTTCTTT.